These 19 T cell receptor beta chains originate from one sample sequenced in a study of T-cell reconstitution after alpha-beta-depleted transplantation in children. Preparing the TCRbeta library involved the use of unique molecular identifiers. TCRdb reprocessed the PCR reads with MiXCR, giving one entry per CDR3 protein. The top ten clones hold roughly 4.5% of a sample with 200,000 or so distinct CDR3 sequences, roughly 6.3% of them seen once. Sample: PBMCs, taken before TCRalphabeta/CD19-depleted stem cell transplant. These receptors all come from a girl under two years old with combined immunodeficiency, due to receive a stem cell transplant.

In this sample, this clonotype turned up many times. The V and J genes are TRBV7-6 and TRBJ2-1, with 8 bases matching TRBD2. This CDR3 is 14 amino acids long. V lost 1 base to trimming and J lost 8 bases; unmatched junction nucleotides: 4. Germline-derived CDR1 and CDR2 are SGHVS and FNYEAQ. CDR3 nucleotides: TGTGCCAGCAGCTTAGGCGGGAGGTGGTATGAGCAGTTCTTC. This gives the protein CASSLGGRWYEQFF.

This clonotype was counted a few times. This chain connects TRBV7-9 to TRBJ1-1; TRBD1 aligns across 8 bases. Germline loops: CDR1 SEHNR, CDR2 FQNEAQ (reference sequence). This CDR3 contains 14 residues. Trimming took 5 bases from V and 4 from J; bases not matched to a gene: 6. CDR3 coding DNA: TGTGCCAGCAGCGCCAGGACAGGGTCCACTGAAGCTTTCTTT. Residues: CASSARTGSTEAFF.

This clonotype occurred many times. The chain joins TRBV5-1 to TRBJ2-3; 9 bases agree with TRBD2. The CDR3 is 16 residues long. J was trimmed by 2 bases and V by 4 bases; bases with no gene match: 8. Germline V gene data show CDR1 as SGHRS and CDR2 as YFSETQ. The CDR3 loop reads CASSPGAGGITDTQYF. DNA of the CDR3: TGCGCCAGCAGCCCAGGAGCGGGGGGCATCACAGATACGCAGTATTTT.

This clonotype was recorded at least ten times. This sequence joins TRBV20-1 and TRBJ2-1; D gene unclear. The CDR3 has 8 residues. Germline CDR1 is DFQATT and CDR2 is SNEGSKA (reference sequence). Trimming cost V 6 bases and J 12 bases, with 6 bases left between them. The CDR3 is CSALGQFF. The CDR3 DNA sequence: TGCAGTGCCCTGGGGCAGTTCTTC.

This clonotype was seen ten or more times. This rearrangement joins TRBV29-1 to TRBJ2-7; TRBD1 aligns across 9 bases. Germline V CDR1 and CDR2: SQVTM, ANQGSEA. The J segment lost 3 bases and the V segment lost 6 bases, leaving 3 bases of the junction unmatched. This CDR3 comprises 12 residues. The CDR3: CSVDRGNYEQYF. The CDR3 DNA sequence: TGCAGCGTGGACAGGGGAAACTACGAGCAGTACTTC.

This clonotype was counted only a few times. The CDR3 DNA follows: TGTGCCAGCAGGCCGCAGCTTATGAACACTGAAGCTTTCTTT. This codes for CASRPQLMNTEAFF. The V call is TRBV6-1, the J call TRBJ1-1; D not certain. Trimming shortened V by 6 bases and J by 0 bases, and 11 bases separated the two germline ends. The germline V gene encodes CDR1 MNHNS and CDR2 SASEGT. CDR3 length equals 14 residues.

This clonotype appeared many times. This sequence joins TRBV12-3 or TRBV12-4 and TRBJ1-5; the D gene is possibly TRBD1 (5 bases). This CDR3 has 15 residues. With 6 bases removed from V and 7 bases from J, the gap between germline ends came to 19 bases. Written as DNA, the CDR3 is TGTGCCAGCAGCCCCTTTGGTGGGGGTGAGCAGCCCCAGCATTTT. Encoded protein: CASSPFGGGEQPQHF.

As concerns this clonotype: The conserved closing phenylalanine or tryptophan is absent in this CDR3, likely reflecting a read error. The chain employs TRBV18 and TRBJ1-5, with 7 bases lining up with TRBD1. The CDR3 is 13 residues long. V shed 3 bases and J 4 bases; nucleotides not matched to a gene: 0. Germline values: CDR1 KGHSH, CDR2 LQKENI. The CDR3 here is CASSPDRNQPQHY. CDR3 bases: TGTGCCAGCTCACCGGACAGGAATCAGCCCCAGCATTAT.

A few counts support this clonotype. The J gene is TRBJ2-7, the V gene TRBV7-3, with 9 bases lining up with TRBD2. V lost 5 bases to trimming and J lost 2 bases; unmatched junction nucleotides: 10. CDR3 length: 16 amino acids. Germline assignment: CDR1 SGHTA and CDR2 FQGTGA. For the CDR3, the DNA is TGTGCCAGCAGCCGGGTAGCGGGGGCCCCACCCTACGAGCAGTACTTC. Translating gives CASSRVAGAPPYEQYF.

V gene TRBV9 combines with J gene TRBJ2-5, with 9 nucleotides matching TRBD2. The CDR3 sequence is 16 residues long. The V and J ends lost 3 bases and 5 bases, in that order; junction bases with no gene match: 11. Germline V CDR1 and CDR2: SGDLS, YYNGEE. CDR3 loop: CASSGGGGGAVETQYF. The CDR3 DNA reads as TGTGCCAGCAGCGGGGGAGGCGGGGGGGCCGTTGAGACCCAGTACTTC.

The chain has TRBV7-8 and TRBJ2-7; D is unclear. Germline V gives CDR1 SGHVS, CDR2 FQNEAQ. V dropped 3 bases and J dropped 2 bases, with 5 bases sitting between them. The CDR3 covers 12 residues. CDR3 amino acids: CASSFMAYEQYF. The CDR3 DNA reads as TGTGCCAGCAGCTTTATGGCCTACGAGCAGTACTTC.

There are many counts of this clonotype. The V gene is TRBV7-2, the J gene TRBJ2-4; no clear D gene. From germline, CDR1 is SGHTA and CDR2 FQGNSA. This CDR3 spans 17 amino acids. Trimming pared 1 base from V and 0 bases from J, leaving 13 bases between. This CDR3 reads CASSLGSQLLAKNIQYF. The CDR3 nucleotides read TGTGCCAGCAGCTTAGGTAGCCAGCTTCTAGCCAAAAACATTCAGTACTTC.

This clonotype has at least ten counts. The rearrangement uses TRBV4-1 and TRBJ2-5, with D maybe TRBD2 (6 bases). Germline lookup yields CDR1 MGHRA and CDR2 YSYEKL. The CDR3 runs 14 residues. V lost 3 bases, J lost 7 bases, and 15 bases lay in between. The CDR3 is CASSQVGSEGTQYF. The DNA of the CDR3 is TGCGCCAGCAGCCAGGTTGGGTCGGAGGGGACCCAGTACTTC.

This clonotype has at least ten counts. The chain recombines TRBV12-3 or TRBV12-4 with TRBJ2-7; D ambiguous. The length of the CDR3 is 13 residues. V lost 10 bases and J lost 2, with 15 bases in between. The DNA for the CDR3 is TGTGCCACCTCTCAAGGGATGACCTACGAGCAGTACTTC. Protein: CATSQGMTYEQYF.

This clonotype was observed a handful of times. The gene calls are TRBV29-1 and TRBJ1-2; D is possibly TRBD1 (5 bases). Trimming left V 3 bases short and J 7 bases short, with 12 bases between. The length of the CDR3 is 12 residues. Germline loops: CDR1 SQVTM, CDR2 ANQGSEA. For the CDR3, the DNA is TGCAGCGTTGATCCGGGGGAGGTTGGCTACACCTTC. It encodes CSVDPGEVGYTF.

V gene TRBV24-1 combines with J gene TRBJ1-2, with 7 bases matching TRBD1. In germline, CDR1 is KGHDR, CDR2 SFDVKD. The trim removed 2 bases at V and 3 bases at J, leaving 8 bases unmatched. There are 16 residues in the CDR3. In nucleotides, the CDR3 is TGTGCCACCAGTGATTCTTATGCCGGGACAGACTATGGCTACACCTTC. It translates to CATSDSYAGTDYGYTF.

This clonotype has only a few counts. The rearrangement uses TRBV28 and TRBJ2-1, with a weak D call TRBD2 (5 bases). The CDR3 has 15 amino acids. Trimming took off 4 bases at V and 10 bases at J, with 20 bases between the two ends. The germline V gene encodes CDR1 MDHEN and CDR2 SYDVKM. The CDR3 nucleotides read TGTGCCAGCAGTTCCAACTCATATATAGCGTTGGAGCAGTTCTTC. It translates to CASSSNSYIALEQFF.

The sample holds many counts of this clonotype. As DNA, the CDR3 is TGTGCCAGCAGCCAGAAGGGACTACGCGCCTACGAGCAGTACTTC. As protein: CASSQKGLRAYEQYF. This chain connects TRBV3-1 to TRBJ2-7, with TRBD2 matching 7 bases. Germline V gene lookup returns CDR1 LGHDT and CDR2 YNNKEL (reference sequence). With V trimmed by 3 bases and J by 2 bases, 7 bases remained unmatched. The CDR3 sequence is 15 residues long.

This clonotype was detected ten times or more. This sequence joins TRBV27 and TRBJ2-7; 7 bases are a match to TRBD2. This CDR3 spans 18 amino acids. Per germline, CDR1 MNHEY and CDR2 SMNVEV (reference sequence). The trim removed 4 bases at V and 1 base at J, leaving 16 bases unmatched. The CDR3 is CASSSSGLTREESYEQYF. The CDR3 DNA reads TGTGCCAGCAGTTCATCAGGGTTGACACGGGAGGAATCCTACGAGCAGTACTTC.